This entry concerns a single T cell receptor beta chain. This clone was recorded once. Its recognized antigen is unknown. Nothing much larger sits one base from this clone, and base qualities are not available. The data are from a study of early stage breast cancer tumors (dated 2017 in TCRdb). Background on the whole study: Of the approximately 15 invasive breast tumors, eleven to twelve were found to be estrogen receptor-positive, progesterone receptor-positive and HER2-negative. Of the roughly 12 ER+/PR+/HER2- tumors, eight were classified as invasive ductal carcinomas and four as invasive lobular carcinomas. A total of roughly 2.5 million templates, representing 1,097,674 unique clonotypes, were detected across all samples. On average, each sample got about 10-fold read coverage.

About 19-50 mg of tumor tissue was diced and typically yielded more than 2.5 ug of DNA. The study profiled bulk TCR beta-chain repertoires in matched peripheral blood, tumor and adjacent normal breast tissue taken from approximately 15 patients with early-stage breast cancer. Following resection, visually identified tumor tissue was excised and transferred into prechilled RNAlater. Using a TissueLyser II, about 17-55 mg of tumor tissue was diced and homogenized in RLTplus buffer with beta-mercaptoethanol and antifoaming agent. The Qiagen AllPrep DNA/RNA Mini kit was used for genomic DNA extraction. On the study overall, not on this receptor specifically: Tumors showed roughly 2.3-fold higher T cell density and higher clonality than adjacent normal breast tissue. Repertoires from blood resembled normal breast more closely than tumor, and using blood as a reference for each tissue separated tumor from normal in most of the 16 patients. Because the cohort was small, analysis by tumor subtype was not possible. Enriched TCRB sequences shared across patients were found to be mostly commonly generated sequences that were unlikely to play an important role in the tumor microenvironment. Bulk genomic DNA sequencing of unsorted cells missed chain pairing and functional markers such as CD4, CD8 and FOXP3.

Each sample was amplified as two independent genomic DNA replicates: about 0.47 ug for blood and approximately 1.6 ug for tumor or normal breast. Following the manufacturer's instructions, the ImmunoSeq Intro kit was used to carry out TCRB sequencing on genomic DNA. For absolute quantification, the roughly 30-cycle multiplex PCR included proprietary primers along with spike-in control sequences. Single-end 150-bp reads were used to sequence an 87-bp fragment spanning the CDR3 and the flanking V and J genes. Seven samples, with two replicates for each sample, were multiplexed per lane of an Illumina MiSeq using version 3.0 chemistry. For the original study's pipeline: Raw data were processed with the vendor's proprietary pipeline, and both replicates were merged into a single result per sample. A clonotype was defined as productive rearrangements that share the same V-gene family, CDR3 amino acid sequence and J-gene segment. Clonality was calculated as 1 minus the normalized Shannon entropy (Pielou evenness) of TCRB abundances. To estimate T cell density, the total number of templates was divided by the input cell count, which was inferred from how much DNA went in. Recon with default parameters was used to estimate total repertoire diversity and clonality. A clonotype counted as tumor-enriched if its abundance in tumor exceeded 0.1% and was at least 32-fold higher than its abundance in normal breast. Here the immuneACCESS table is served through TCRdb, limited to in-frame sequences with V and J called. Missing clones are a known gap in these copies; in checked studies unresolved V genes cover under half, and the rest lacks a known reason. V and J calls and clone size are copied from that table; D and trimming were computed from the DNA. The sample records approximately 30,000 clones, roughly three fifths of which are singletons. The ten top clones hold 8% to 10% of the sample.

The germline V gene encodes CDR1 KGHSH and CDR2 LQKENI. At the junction V is shortened by 3 bases and J by 4 bases; bases outside the gene matches: 9. From its cysteine to its phenylalanine, the CDR3 spans 17 amino acids. The CDR3 DNA has 51 bases and is translated from base 1. This clonotype was obtained from a person between 45 and 65 years old with breast cancer. This chain joins TRBV18 to TRBJ2-2; 9 middle bases align to TRBD1. Sequenced: breast tumor tissue. The bases are TGTGCCAGCTCACCGCCCCTGGGACAGGGAGGCACCGGGGAGCTGTTTTTT. Its protein reads: CASSPPLGQGGTGELFF.